This T cell receptor beta chain was recorded in a study of CD8 T cells in ankylosing spondylitis. Study observations and caveats: A CD8+ phenotype characterized the disease-linked clones, which were relatively rare in peripheral blood. Before this, some motif variants had been reported in reactive arthritis synovial fluid and blood. Blood of patients with ankylosing spondylitis appeared to be characterized by a TCR beta motif of eight highly homologous variants. Disease-linked clones were reportedly significantly enriched in matched ankylosing spondylitis synovial fluid.

The CDR3 length is 13 residues. The V gene's germline CDR1 is DFQATT and CDR2 SNEGSKA (reference sequence). The V gene lost 6 bases and the J gene lost 4 bases, with 13 bases spanning the gap. As regards this clonotype: No antigen is known for it.

For TCR beta, libraries came from quantitative 5'-RACE with molecular barcodes. TCRdb reprocessed the 5' RACE reads via MiXCR and lists one record per CDR3 protein. The sample has approximately 550,000 distinct CDR3 sequences, approximately 12% seen once. The sample was blood, either unsorted or a sorted T cell fraction (not recorded which). This TCR was sampled from a male donor with ankylosing spondylitis. This chain links TRBV20-1 with TRBJ1-5, with D perhaps matching TRBD1 (5 bases). CDR3 bases: TGCAGTGCCCAGGGTAGCGGTAATCAGCCCCAGCATTTT. This translates into CSAQGSGNQPQHF.